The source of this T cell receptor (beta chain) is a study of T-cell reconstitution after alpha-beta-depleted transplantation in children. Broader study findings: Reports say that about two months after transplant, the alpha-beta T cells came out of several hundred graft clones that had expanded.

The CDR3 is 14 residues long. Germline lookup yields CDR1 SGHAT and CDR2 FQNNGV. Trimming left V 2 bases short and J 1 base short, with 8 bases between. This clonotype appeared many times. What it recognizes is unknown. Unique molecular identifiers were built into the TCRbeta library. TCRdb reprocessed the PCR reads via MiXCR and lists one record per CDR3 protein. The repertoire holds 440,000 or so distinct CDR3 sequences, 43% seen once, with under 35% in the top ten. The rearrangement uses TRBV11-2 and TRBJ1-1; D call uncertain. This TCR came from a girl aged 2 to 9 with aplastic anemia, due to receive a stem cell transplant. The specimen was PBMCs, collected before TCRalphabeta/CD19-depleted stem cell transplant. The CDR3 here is CASSLPRQNTEAFF. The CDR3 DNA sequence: TGTGCCAGCAGCTTACCCCGACAGAACACTGAAGCTTTCTTT.